The TCR beta chain under discussion was sequenced for a study of regulatory T cells in long-lasting Graves disease. The CDR3 contains 13 residues. V gave up 7 bases and J gave up 4 bases, with 13 bases separating them. Germline CDR1 is SNHLY and CDR2 is FYNNEI. Arm-PCR with iRepertoire HTBI primers amplified the CDR3 regions for these TCR beta libraries. Original analysis: Identified segments across samples numbered some 62 TRBV and over eleven TRBJ. Each CDR3 protein is one row after TCRdb ran MiXCR on the multiplex PCR reads. These V and J calls are TCRdb output, not the study's own analysis. The sample has under 800,000 distinct CDR3 sequences, roughly 15% seen once; the top ten hold around 19%. Time point of the sample: newly diagnosed GD, antithyroid drugs for less than 3 months. PBMC RNA served as the TCR library source. This clonotype was seen at least ten times. Antigen unknown. Study observations and caveats: With persistent disease, TRBV28, TRBJ1-2 and TRBJ2-5 were the favored segments.

The same sample was also used in a study of T cells in Graves' hyperthyroidism and ophthalmopathy. That source notes: HTBI primers were the set used in a first-round RT-PCR of the TCR CDR3.

Specimen: peripheral blood mononuclear cells (PBMCs), collected at new diagnosis, from a patient treated with antithyroid drugs. This clonotype was sampled from a woman in her 30s with Graves disease. The V and J genes are TRBV2 and TRBJ1-1, with a possible D match to TRBD1 (6 bases). The CDR3 sequence is CASKTTGGTEAFF. In DNA, the CDR3 is TGTGCCAGCAAGACGACAGGAGGCACTGAAGCTTTCTTT.